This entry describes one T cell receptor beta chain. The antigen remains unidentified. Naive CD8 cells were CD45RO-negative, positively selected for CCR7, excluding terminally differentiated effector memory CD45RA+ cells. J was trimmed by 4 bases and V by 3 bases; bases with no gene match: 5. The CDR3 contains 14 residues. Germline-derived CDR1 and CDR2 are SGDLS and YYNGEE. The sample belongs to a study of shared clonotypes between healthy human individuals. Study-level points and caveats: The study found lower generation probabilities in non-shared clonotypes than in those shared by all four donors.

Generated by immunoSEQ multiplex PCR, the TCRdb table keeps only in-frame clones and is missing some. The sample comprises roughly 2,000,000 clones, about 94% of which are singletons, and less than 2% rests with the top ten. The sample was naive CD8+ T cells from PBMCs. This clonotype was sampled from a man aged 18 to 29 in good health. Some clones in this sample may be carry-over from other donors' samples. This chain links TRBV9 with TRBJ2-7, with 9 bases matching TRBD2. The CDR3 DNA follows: TGTGCCAGCAGCGCAGGGACTAGCTGGTACGAGCAGTACTTC. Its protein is CASSAGTSWYEQYF. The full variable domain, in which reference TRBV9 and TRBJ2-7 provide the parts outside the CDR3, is DSGVTQTPKHLITATGQRVTLRCSPRSGDLSVYWYQQSLDQGLQFLIQYYNGEERAKGNILERFSAQQFPDLHSELNLSSLELGDSALYFCASSAGTSWYEQYFGPGTRLTVT.